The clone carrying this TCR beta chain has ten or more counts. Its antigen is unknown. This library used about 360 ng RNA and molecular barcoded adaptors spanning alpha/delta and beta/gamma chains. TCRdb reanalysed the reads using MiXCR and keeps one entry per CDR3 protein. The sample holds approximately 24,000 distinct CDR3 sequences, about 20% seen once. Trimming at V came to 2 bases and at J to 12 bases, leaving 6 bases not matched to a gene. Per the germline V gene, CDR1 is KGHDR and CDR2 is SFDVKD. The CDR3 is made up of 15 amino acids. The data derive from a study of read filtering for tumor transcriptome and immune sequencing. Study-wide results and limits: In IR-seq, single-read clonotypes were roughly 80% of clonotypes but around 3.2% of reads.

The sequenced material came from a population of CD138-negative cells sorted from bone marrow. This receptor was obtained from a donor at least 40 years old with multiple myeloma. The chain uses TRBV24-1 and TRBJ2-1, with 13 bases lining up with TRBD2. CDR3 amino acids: CATSDSGTSGVRQFF. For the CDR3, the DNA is TGTGCCACCAGTGATTCCGGGACTAGCGGGGTCCGGCAGTTCTTC.